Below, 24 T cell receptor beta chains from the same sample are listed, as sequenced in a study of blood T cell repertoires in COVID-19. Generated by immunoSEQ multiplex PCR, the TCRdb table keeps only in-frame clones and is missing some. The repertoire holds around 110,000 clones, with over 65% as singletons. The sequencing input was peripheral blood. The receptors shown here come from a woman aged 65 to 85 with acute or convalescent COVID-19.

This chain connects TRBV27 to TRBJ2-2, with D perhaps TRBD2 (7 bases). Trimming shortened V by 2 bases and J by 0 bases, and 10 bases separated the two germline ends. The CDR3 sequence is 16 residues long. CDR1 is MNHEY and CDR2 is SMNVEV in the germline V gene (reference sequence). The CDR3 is CASSLAGAPNTGELFF. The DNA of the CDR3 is TGTGCCAGCAGTTTAGCGGGGGCCCCGAACACCGGGGAGCTGTTTTTT.

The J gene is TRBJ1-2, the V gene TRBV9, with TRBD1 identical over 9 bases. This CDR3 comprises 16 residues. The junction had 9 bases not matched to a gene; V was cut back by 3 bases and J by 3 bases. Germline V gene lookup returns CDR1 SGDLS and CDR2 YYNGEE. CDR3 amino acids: CASSEAQQGAYYGYTF. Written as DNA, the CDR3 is TGTGCCAGCAGCGAGGCGCAACAGGGGGCGTACTATGGCTACACCTTC.

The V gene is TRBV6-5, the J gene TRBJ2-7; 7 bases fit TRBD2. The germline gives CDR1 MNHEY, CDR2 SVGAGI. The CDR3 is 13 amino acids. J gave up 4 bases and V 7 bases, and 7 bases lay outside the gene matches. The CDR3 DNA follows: TGTGCCAGCAACGGGCCGGGGGGATACGAGCAGTACTTC. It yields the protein CASNGPGGYEQYF.

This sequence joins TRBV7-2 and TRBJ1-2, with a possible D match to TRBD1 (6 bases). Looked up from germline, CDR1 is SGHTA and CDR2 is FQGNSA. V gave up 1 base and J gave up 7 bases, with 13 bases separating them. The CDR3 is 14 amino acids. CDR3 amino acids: CASSLGQGFGGYTF. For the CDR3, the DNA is TGTGCCAGCAGCTTAGGTCAGGGGTTCGGTGGCTACACCTTC. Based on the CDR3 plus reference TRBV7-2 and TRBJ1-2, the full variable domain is GAGVSQSPSNKVTEKGKDVELRCDPISGHTALYWYRQSLGQGLEFLIYFQGNSAPDKSGLPSDRFSAERTGGSVSTLTIQRTQQEDSAVYLCASSLGQGFGGYTFGSGTRLTVV.

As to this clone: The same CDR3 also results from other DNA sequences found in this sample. In DNA form, the CDR3 reads TGTGCCAGCAGCCCCGGACAGGGGGTATATGGCTACACCTTC. It encodes CASSPGQGVYGYTF. The chain recombines TRBV11-2 with TRBJ1-2; 10 bases agree with TRBD1. This CDR3 spans 14 amino acids. V lost 5 bases, J lost 5 bases, and 5 bases stayed unmatched. Per the germline V gene, CDR1 is SGHAT and CDR2 is FQNNGV.

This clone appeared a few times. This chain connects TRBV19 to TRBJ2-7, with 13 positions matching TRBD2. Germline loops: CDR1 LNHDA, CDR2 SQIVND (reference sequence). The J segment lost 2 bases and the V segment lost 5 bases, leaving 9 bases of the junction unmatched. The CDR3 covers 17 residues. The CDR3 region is CASSLLAGGHSPYEQYF. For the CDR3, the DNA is TGTGCCAGTAGTCTACTAGCGGGGGGGCATTCCCCCTACGAGCAGTACTTC.

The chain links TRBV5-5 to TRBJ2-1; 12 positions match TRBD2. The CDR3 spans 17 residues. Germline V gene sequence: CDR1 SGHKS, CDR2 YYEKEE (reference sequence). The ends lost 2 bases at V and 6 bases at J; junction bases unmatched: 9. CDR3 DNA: TGTGCCAGCAGCTTAGCCCCCGCTAGCGGGGGGGTCAATGAGCAGTTCTTC. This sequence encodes CASSLAPASGGVNEQFF. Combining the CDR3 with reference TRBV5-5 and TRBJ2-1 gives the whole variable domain DAGVTQSPTHLIKTRGQQVTLRCSPISGHKSVSWYQQVLGQGPQFIFQYYEKEERGRGNFPDRFSARQFPNYSSELNVNALLLGDSALYLCASSLAPASGGVNEQFFGPGTRLTVL.

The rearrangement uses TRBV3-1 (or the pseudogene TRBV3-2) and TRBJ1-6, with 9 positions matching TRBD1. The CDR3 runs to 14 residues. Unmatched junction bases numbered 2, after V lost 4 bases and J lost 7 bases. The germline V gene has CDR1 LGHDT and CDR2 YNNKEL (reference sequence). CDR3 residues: CASSRGQGNSPLHF. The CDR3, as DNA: TGTGCCAGCAGCCGGGGACAGGGAAATTCACCCCTCCACTTT.

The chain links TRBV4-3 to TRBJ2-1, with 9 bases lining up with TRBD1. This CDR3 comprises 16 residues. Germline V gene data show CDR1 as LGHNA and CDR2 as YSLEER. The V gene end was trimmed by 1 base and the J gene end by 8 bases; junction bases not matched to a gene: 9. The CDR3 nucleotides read TGCGCCAGCAGCCAAGTTAACAGGGGGCTTTCGGATGAGCAGTTCTTC. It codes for CASSQVNRGLSDEQFF.

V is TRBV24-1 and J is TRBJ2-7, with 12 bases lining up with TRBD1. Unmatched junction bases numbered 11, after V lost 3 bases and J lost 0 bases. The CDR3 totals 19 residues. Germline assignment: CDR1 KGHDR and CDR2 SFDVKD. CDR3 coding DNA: TGTGCCACCAGTGATCCCCCCGGGACAGGGGGCGGATGCTCCTACGAGCAGTACGTC. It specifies CATSDPPGTGGGCSYEQYV.

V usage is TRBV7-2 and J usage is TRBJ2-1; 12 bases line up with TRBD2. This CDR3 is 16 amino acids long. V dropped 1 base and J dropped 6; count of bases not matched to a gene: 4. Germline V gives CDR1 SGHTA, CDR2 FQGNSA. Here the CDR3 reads CASSLESSGGANEQFF. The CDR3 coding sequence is TGTGCCAGCAGCTTAGAATCTAGCGGGGGGGCCAATGAGCAGTTCTTC.

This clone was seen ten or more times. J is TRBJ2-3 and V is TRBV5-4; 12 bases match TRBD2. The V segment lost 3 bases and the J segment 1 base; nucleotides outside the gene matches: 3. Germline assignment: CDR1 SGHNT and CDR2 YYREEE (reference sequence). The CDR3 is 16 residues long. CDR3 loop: CASSYRLAGGTDTQYF. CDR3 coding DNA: TGTGCCAGCAGCTACCGACTAGCGGGGGGCACAGATACGCAGTATTTT.

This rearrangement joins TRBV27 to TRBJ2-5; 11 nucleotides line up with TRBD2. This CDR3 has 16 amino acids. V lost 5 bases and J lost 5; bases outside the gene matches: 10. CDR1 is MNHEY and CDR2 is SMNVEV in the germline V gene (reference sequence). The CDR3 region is CASSPEPSGGRETQYF. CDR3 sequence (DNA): TGTGCCAGCAGTCCGGAACCTAGCGGGGGGCGGGAGACCCAGTACTTC.

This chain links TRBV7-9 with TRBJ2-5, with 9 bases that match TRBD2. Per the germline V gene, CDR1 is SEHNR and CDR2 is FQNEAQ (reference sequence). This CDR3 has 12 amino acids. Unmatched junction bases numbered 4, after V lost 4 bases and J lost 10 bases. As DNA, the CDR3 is TGTGCCAGCAGCTCCAGCGGGGGGAGCCAGTACTTC. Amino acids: CASSSSGGSQYF.

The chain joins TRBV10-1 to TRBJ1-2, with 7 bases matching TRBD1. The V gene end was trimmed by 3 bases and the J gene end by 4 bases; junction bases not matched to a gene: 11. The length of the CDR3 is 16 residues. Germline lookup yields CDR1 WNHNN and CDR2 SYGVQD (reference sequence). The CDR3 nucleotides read TGCGCCAGCAGTGAAGGGGGCTACAAAAGGGGCTATGGCTACACCTTC. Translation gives CASSEGGYKRGYGYTF.

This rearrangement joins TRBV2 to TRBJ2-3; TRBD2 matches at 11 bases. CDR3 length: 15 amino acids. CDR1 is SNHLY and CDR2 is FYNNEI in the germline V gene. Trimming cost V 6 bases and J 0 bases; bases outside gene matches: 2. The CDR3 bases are TGTGCCAGCAGCGTAGCGGGGGGGAGCACAGATACGCAGTATTTT. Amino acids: CASSVAGGSTDTQYF.

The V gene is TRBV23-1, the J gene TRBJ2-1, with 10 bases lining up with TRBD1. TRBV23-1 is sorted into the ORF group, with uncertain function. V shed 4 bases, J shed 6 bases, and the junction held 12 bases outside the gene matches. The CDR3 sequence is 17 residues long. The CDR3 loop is CASSRPGPGQGSNEQFF. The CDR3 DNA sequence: TGCGCCAGCAGTCGCCCCGGACCGGGACAGGGGTCCAATGAGCAGTTCTTC.

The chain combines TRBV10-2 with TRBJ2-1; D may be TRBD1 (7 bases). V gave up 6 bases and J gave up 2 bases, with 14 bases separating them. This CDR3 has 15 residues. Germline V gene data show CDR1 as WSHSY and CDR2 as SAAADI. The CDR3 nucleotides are TGCGCCAGCAGGGACCAGGGGGGACCCTACAATGAGCAGTTCTTC. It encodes CASRDQGGPYNEQFF.

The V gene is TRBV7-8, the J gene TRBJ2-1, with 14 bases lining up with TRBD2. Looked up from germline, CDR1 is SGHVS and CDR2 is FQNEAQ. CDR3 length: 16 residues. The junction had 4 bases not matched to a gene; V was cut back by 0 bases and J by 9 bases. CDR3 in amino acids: CASSLAGTSGGPEQFF. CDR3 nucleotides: TGTGCCAGCAGCTTAGCCGGGACTAGCGGGGGCCCTGAGCAGTTCTTC.

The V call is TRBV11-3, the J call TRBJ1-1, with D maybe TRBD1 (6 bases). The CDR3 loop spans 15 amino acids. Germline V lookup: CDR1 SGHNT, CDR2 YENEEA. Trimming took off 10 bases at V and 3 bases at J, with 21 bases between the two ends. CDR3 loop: CATKGGGSGDTEAFF. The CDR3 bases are TGTGCCACCAAGGGGGGGGGTTCGGGAGACACTGAAGCTTTCTTT.

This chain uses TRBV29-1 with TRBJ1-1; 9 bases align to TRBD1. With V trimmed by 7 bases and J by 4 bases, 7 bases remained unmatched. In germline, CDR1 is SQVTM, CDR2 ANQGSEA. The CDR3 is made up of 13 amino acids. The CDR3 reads CSASHRGPTEAFF. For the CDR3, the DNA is TGCAGCGCCTCCCACAGGGGGCCCACTGAAGCTTTCTTT. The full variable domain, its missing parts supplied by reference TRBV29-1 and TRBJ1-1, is SAVISQKPSRDICQRGTSLTIQCQVDSQVTMMFWYRQQPGQSLTLIATANQGSEATYESGFVIDKFPISRPNLTFSTLTVSNMSPEDSSIYLCSASHRGPTEAFFGQGTRLTVV.

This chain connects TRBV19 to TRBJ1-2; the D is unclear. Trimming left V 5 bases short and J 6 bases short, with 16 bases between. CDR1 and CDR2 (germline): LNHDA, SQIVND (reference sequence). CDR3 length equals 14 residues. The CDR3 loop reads CASSSGLRKDGYTF. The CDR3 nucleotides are TGTGCCAGTAGTTCAGGTTTAAGGAAGGATGGCTACACCTTC.

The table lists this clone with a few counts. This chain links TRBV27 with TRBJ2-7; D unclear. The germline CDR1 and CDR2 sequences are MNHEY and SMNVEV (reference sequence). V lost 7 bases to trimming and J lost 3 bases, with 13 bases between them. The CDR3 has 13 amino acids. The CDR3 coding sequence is TGTGCCAGCACTCCGATAGCTCTCTACGAGCAGTACGTC. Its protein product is CASTPIALYEQYV.

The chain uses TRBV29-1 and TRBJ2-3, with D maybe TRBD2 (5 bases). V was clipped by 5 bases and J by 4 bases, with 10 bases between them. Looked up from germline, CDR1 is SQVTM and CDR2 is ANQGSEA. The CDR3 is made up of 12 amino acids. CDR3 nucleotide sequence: TGCAGCGTTCGCCTAGCATCAGATACGCAGTATTTT. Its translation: CSVRLASDTQYF.